This T cell receptor beta chain was sequenced in a study of T cell responses to AZD1222 COVID-19 vaccine. Some clones are missing from TCRdb's copy, which holds only in-frame ones; the method was immunoSEQ multiplex PCR. The sample has roughly 150,000 clones, roughly 88% seen once; the top ten hold around 2.2%. This clone occurred many times. Germline and junction disagree at one end, which may indicate a read error. In germline, CDR1 is SSHAT, CDR2 FNYEAQ (reference sequence). This CDR3 region has 15 residues. This material consisted of peripheral blood, taken on day 0 of AZD1222 vaccination. V gene TRBV7-7 combines with J gene TRBJ1-2, with D possibly being TRBD1 (6 bases). The sequence was collected from an adult in good health. CDR3 loop: CASSLALGGRYGYTF. For the CDR3, the DNA is TGTGCTAGCAGCTTAGCGCTAGGGGGGAGATATGGCTACACCTTC.